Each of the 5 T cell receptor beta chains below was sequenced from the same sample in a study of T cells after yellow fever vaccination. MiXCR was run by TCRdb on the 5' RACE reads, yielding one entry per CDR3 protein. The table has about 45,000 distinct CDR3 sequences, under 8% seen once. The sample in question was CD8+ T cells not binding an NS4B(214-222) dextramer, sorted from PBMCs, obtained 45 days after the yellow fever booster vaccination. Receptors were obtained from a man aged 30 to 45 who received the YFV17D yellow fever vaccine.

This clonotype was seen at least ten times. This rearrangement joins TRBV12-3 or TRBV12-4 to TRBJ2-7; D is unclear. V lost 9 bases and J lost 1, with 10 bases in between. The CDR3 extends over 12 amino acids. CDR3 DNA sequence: TGTGCCAGTCGGGTGGATTCCTACGAGCAGTACTTC. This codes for CASRVDSYEQYF.

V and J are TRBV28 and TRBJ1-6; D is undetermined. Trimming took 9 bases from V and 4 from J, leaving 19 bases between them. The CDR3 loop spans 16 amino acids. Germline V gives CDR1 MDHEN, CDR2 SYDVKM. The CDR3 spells CARGPGLLSYNSPLHF. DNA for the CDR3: TGTGCCAGGGGCCCCGGGCTCCTCTCTTATAATTCACCCCTCCACTTT.

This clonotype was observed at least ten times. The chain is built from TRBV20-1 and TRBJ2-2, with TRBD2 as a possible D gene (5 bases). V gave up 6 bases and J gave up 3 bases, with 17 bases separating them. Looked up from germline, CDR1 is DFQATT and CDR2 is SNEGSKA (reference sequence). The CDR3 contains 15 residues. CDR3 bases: TGCAGTGCAGCGCAAACTAGTTTCGACACCGGGGAGCTGTTTTTT. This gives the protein CSAAQTSFDTGELFF.

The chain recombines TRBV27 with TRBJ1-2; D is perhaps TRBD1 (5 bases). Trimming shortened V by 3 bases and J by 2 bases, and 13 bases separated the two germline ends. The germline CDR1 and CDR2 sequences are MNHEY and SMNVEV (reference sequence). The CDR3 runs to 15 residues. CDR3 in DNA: TGTGCCAGCAGTTTCCTTGGGGGGGGGAACTATGGCTACACCTTC. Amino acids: CASSFLGGGNYGYTF.

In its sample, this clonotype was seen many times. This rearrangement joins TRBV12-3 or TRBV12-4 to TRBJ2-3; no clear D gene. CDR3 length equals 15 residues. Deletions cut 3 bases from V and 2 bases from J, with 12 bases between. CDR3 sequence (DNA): TGTGCCAGCAGTTTCGGGTTGGCTATCACAGATACGCAGTATTTT. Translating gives CASSFGLAITDTQYF.